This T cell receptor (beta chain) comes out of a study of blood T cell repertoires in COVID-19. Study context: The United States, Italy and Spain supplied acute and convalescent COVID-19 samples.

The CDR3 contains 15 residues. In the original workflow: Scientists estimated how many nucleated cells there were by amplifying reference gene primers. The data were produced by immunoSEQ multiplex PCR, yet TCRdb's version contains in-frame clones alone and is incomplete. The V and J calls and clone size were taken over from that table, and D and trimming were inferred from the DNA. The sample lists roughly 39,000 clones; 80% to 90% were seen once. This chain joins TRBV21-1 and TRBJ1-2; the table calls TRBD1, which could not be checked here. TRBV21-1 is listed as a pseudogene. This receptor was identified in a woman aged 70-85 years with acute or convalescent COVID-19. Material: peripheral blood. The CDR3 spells CASSPRTGLAYGYTF. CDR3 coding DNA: TGTGCCAGCAGCCCTCGGACAGGTCTTGCCTATGGCTACACCTTC.